This T cell receptor (beta chain) appears in the sequencing data of a study of cytomegalovirus exposure and HLA in healthy donors. Healthy donors of bone marrow made up the group. The germline V gene has CDR1 MNHNY and CDR2 SVGAGI (reference sequence). This CDR3 spans 16 amino acids. The V and J ends lost 3 bases and 4 bases respectively, with 18 bases between them. The PCR contained 60 Vbeta and 13 Jbeta primers. The protocol was immunoSEQ multiplex PCR, while the TCRdb copy is restricted to in-frame clones and leaves out a portion. The data contain some 200,000 clones, roughly 83% of them singletons.

The specimen was PBMCs. The clonotype originates from a boy aged 2 to 9 in good health and CMV-seronegative. The V call is TRBV6-6, the J call TRBJ2-5, with D tentatively TRBD2 (6 bases). Here the CDR3 reads CASSYLAGPKGETQYF. In nucleotides, the CDR3 is TGTGCCAGCAGTTATCTTGCGGGACCGAAGGGAGAGACCCAGTACTTC.